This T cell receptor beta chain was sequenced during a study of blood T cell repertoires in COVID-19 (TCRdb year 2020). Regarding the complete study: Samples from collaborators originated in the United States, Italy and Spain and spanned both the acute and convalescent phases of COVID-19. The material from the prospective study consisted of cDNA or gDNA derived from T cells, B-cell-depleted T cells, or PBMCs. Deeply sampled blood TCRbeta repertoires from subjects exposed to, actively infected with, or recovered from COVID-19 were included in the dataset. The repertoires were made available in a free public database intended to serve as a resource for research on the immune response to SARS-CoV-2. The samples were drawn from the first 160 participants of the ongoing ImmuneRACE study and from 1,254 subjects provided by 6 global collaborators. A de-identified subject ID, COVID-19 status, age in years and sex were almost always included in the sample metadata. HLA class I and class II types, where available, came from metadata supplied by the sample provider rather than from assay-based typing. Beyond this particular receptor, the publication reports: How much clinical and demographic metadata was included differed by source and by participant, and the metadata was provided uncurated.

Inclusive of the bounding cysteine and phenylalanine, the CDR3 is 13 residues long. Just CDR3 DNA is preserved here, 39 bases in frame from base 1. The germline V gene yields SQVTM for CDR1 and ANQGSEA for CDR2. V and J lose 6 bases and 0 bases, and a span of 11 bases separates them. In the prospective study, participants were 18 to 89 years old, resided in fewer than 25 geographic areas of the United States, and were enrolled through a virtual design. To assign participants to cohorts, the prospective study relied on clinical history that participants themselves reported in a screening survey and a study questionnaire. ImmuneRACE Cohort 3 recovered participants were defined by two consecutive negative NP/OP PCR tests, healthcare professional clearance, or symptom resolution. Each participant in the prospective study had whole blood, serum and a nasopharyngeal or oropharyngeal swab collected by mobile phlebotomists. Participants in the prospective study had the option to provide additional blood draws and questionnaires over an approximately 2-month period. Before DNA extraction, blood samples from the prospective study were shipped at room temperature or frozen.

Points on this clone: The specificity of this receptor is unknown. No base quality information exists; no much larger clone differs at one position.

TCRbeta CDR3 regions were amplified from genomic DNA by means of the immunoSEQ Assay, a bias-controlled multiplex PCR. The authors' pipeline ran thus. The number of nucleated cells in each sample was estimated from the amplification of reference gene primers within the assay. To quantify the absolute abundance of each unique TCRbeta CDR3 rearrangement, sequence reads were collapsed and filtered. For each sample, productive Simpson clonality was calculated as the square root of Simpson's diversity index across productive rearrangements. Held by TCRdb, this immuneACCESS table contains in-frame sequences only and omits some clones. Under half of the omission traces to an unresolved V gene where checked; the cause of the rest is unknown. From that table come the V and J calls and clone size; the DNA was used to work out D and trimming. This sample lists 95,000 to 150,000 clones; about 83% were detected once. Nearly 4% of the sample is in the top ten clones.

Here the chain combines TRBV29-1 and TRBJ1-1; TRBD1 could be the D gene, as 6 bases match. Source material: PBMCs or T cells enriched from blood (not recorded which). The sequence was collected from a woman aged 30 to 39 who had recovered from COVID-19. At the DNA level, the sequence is TGCAGCGTCGTGGACAGCTTGAACACTGAAGCTTTCTTT. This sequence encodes CSVVDSLNTEAFF.